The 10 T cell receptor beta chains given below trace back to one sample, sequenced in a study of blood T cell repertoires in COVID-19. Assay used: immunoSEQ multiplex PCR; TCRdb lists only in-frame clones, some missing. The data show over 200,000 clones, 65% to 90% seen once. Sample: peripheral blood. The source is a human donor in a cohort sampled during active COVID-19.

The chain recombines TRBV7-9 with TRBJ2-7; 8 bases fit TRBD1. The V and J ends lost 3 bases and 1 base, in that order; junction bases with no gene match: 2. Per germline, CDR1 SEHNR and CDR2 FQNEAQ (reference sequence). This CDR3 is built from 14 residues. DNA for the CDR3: TGTGCCAGCAGCTTTCAGGGGGCTTCCTACGAGCAGTACTTC. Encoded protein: CASSFQGASYEQYF.

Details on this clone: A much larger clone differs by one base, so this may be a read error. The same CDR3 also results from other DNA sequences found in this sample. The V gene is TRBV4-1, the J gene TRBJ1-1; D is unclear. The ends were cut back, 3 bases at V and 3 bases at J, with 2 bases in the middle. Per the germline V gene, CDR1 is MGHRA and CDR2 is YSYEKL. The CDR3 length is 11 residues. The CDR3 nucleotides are TGCGCCAGCAGCCACTACACTGAAGCTTTCTTT. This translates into CASSHYTEAFF.

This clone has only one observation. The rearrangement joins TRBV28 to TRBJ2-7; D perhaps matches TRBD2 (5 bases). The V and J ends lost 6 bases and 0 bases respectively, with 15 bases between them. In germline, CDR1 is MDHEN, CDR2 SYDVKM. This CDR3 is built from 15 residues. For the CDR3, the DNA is TGTGCCAGCAGCCTTTTAGCGATTAGCTCCTACGAGCAGTACTTC. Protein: CASSLLAISSYEQYF.

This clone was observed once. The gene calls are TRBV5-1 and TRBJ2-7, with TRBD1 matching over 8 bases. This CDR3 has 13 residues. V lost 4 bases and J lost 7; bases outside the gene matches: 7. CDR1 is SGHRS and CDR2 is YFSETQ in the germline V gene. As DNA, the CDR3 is TGCGCCAGCAGCCCGGGACAGGTCATGGAGCAGTACTTC. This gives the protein CASSPGQVMEQYF.

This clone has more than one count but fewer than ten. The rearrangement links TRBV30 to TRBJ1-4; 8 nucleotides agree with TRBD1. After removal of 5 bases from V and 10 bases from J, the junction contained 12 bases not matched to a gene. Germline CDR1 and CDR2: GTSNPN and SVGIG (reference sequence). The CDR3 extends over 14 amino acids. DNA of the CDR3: TGTGCCTGGGACGCAGGGGGCAGGGTGGCAAAACTGTTTTTT. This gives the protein CAWDAGGRVAKLFF.

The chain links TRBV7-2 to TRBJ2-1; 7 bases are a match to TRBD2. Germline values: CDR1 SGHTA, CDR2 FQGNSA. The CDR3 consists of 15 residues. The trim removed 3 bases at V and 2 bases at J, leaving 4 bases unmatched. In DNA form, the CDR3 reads TGTGCCAGCAGCTTGGGCGGGAGTCCCTACAATGAGCAGTTCTTC. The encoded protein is CASSLGGSPYNEQFF.

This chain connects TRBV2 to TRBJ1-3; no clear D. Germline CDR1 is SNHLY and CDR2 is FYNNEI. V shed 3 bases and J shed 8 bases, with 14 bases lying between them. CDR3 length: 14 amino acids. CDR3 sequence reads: CASSDRGWAYTIYF. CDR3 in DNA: TGTGCCAGCAGTGACCGGGGATGGGCATACACCATATATTTT.

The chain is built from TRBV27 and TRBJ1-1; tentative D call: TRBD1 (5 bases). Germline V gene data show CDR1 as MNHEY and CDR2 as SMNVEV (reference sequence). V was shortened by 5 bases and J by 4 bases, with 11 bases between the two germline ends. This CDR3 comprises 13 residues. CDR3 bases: TGTGCCAGCAGTAAGTGGGGGGGCACTGAAGCTTTCTTT. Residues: CASSKWGGTEAFF.

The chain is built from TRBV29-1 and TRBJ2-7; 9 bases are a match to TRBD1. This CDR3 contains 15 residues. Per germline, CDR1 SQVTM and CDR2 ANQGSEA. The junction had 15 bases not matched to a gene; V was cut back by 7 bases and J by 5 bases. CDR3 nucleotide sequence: TGCAGCGCAGTAGGGACAGGGAAGACGAAAAACGAGCAGTACTTC. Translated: CSAVGTGKTKNEQYF.

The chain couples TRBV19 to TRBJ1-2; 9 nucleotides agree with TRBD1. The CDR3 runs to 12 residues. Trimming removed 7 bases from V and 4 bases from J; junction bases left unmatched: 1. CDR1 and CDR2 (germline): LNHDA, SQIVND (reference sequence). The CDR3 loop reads CASKTGGYGYTF. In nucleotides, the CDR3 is TGTGCCAGTAAGACAGGGGGCTATGGCTACACCTTC.